One and the same sample provided the 25 T cell receptor beta chains below, sequenced in a study of blood T cell repertoires in COVID-19. Profiled with immunoSEQ multiplex PCR; TCRdb holds only in-frame clones, not every one. The sample contains a few hundred thousand clones, around 81% of which appear only once. The sample taken for sequencing was PBMCs or T cells enriched from blood (not recorded which). The receptors come from a man in his fifties or sixties who had recovered from COVID-19.

The chain couples TRBV7-3 to TRBJ1-3; 12 bases are a match to TRBD1. This CDR3 comprises 17 residues. Germline-derived CDR1 and CDR2 are SGHTA and FQGTGA. Trimming removed 2 bases from V and 0 bases from J; junction bases left unmatched: 2. CDR3 DNA sequence: TGTGCCAGCAGCTTAGGGACAGGGGGCCCCTCTGGAAACACCATATATTTT. Translating it yields CASSLGTGGPSGNTIYF.

This clone is a singleton in its sample. This chain uses TRBV2 with TRBJ1-3, with D hard to call. CDR3 size: 12 residues. The germline gives CDR1 SNHLY, CDR2 FYNNEI. Trimming shortened V by 8 bases and J by 4 bases, and 9 bases separated the two germline ends. The CDR3 DNA reads TGTGCCAGCTCGGCAGGAGGAAACACCATATATTTT. Its protein is CASSAGGNTIYF.

The rearrangement joins TRBV6-5 to TRBJ2-2, with 7 bases lining up with TRBD1. J gave up 1 base and V 4 bases, and 3 bases lay outside the gene matches. Germline values: CDR1 MNHEY, CDR2 SVGAGI. This CDR3 comprises 15 residues. CDR3 DNA: TGTGCCAGCAGTTTGGGACAGCTGAACACCGGGGAGCTGTTTTTT. This translates into CASSLGQLNTGELFF.

In its sample, this clone was seen a few times. The chain recombines TRBV18 with TRBJ2-7; 8 bases agree with TRBD1. CDR1 is KGHSH and CDR2 is LQKENI in the germline V gene. CDR3 length: 15 residues. V dropped 4 bases and J dropped 6; count of bases not matched to a gene: 11. The CDR3 DNA reads as TGTGCCAGCTCACGTGCCGGGACAGGAATTCGCGAGCAGTACTTC. Protein: CASSRAGTGIREQYF.

This chain joins TRBV5-1 and TRBJ1-5, with 8 bases that match TRBD1. CDR1 SGHRS and CDR2 YFSETQ come from the germline V gene. CDR3 length: 17 amino acids. Unmatched junction bases numbered 7, after V lost 1 base and J lost 1 base. The CDR3 nucleotides read TGCGCCAGCAGCTTGTGGGCAGGGGGCAGCAGCAATCAGCCCCAGCATTTT. It is translated as CASSLWAGGSSNQPQHF.

As regards this clone: Germline is not matched at one junction end, which may reflect a read error. This chain uses TRBV9 with TRBJ2-1, with TRBD2 matching over 11 bases. The germline gives CDR1 SGDLS, CDR2 YYNGEE. The CDR3 extends over 13 amino acids. DNA for the CDR3: TGTGCCAGCAGCAACCCGGGACTAGCGGCCGCGGTCTTC. Translation gives CASSNPGLAAAVF. Full variable domain (remainder filled in from reference TRBV9 and TRBJ2-1): DSGVTQTPKHLITATGQRVTLRCSPRSGDLSVYWYQQSLDQGLQFLIQYYNGEERAKGNILERFSAQQFPDLHSELNLSSLELGDSALYFCASSNPGLAAAVFGPGTRLTVL.

The V call is TRBV20-1, the J call TRBJ2-3, with a possible D match to TRBD2 (5 bases). Trimming shortened V by 3 bases and J by 4 bases, and 14 bases separated the two germline ends. CDR1 is DFQATT, CDR2 SNEGSKA, per germline (reference sequence). The CDR3 runs to 14 residues. CDR3 in amino acids: CSASGPQRADTQYF. The CDR3 DNA reads TGCAGTGCTAGTGGGCCGCAGAGGGCAGATACGCAGTATTTT.

The chain couples TRBV9 to TRBJ1-6, with 11 bases aligning to TRBD1. There are 14 residues in the CDR3. The V gene's germline CDR1 is SGDLS and CDR2 YYNGEE. The J segment lost 10 bases and the V segment lost 6 bases, leaving 6 bases of the junction unmatched. CDR3 sequence reads: CASTQDRGRSPLHF. CDR3 sequence (DNA): TGTGCCAGCACCCAGGACAGGGGGCGATCACCCCTCCACTTT.

In this sample, this clone turned up once. The rearrangement links TRBV11-1 to TRBJ1-1; D ambiguous. Looked up from germline, CDR1 is SGHAT and CDR2 is FQDESV (reference sequence). The CDR3 is 15 residues long. Trimming pared 3 bases from V and 4 bases from J, leaving 15 bases between. For the CDR3, the DNA is TGTGCCAGCAGCTTCGTGGTAGAGGCGGGCACTGAAGCTTTCTTT. Translated, it gives CASSFVVEAGTEAFF.

This clone came up once. The chain's CDR3 is CASSEAGGDRGYTF. CDR3 DNA sequence: TGTGCCAGCAGTGAAGCGGGAGGGGACAGGGGCTACACCTTC. The chain uses TRBV6-1 and TRBJ1-2; 8 positions agree with TRBD1. The trim removed 0 bases at V and 8 bases at J, leaving 5 bases unmatched. This CDR3 region has 14 residues. Looked up from germline, CDR1 is MNHNS and CDR2 is SASEGT.

This chain's CDR3 is CASSSGQGGGHTIYF. The CDR3 DNA is TGTGCCAGCAGCTCGGGACAGGGAGGAGGACACACCATATATTTT. The chain is built from TRBV5-8 and TRBJ1-3; the match to TRBD1 covers 9 bases. The CDR3 is 15 amino acids. J was trimmed by 8 bases and V by 3 bases; bases with no gene match: 9. Germline V lookup: CDR1 SGHTS, CDR2 YDEGEE.

The chain carries TRBV2 and TRBJ2-7; D not certain. Germline V gene data show CDR1 as SNHLY and CDR2 as FYNNEI. V was shortened by 3 bases and J by 2 bases, with 14 bases between the two germline ends. The CDR3 spans 15 residues. CDR3: CASSEVWPNAYEQYF. The DNA of the CDR3 is TGTGCCAGCAGTGAGGTCTGGCCGAACGCCTACGAGCAGTACTTC. The whole variable domain, remainder taken from reference TRBV2 and TRBJ2-7, is EPEVTQTPSHQVTQMGQEVILRCVPISNHLYFYWYRQILGQKVEFLVSFYNNEISEKSEIFDDQFSVERPDGSNFTLKIRSTKLEDSAMYFCASSEVWPNAYEQYFGPGTRLTVT.

The V gene is TRBV27, the J gene TRBJ1-5; 10 nucleotides line up with TRBD1. J was trimmed by 1 base and V by 5 bases; bases with no gene match: 8. The length of the CDR3 is 17 residues. Germline CDR1 and CDR2: MNHEY and SMNVEV (reference sequence). CDR3 region: CASSLGQGVFSNQPQHF. CDR3 nucleotide sequence: TGTGCCAGCAGTCTCGGACAGGGGGTTTTCAGCAATCAGCCCCAGCATTTT.

CDR3: CASRRTGGNSPLHF. In DNA, the CDR3 is TGTGCCAGCAGGCGGACGGGGGGAAATTCACCCCTCCACTTT. The chain couples TRBV7-2 to TRBJ1-6; D is perhaps TRBD1 (5 bases). Looked up from germline, CDR1 is SGHTA and CDR2 is FQGNSA. The CDR3 is 14 residues long. Trimming took 6 bases from V and 7 from J, leaving 13 bases between them. The variable domain in full, with the rest retrieved from reference TRBV7-2 and TRBJ1-6, is GAGVSQSPSNKVTEKGKDVELRCDPISGHTALYWYRQSLGQGLEFLIYFQGNSAPDKSGLPSDRFSAERTGGSVSTLTIQRTQQEDSAVYLCASRRTGGNSPLHFGNGTRLTVT.

V gene TRBV4-3 combines with J gene TRBJ2-7, with D maybe TRBD1 (6 bases). Germline values: CDR1 LGHNA, CDR2 YSLEER. The CDR3 runs 15 residues. V was cut by 0 bases and J by 3 bases, with 12 bases left in between. CDR3 sequence: CASSQDEGQNYEQYF. The CDR3 DNA is TGCGCCAGCAGCCAAGATGAGGGACAAAACTACGAGCAGTACTTC.

The J gene is TRBJ1-1, the V gene TRBV4-1; TRBD1 aligns across 12 bases. This CDR3 is built from 16 residues. V trimming: 1 base; J trimming: 6 bases; junction bases outside the gene matches: 6. Germline V CDR1 and CDR2: MGHRA, YSYEKL. In DNA, the CDR3 is TGCGCCAGCAGCCAAGCAGGGACAGGGGGCTTCTCTGAAGCTTTCTTT. This translates into CASSQAGTGGFSEAFF.

This sequence joins TRBV29-1 and TRBJ2-3; 8 nucleotides agree with TRBD2. V was clipped by 4 bases and J by 2 bases; unmatched bases: 2. In germline, CDR1 is SQVTM, CDR2 ANQGSEA. CDR3 length: 13 amino acids. CDR3 region: CSVVAGNTDTQYF. In DNA, the CDR3 is TGCAGCGTTGTAGCGGGAAACACAGATACGCAGTATTTT.

The chain couples TRBV9 to TRBJ2-5; the D gene is possibly TRBD2 (6 bases). This CDR3 spans 17 amino acids. The germline V and J ends were trimmed by 2 bases and 5 bases, with 22 bases remaining between them. Germline V CDR1 and CDR2: SGDLS, YYNGEE. CDR3 loop: CASSVDPPSARGETQYF. The CDR3 nucleotides read TGTGCCAGCAGCGTTGACCCCCCTAGCGCCCGCGGCGAGACCCAGTACTTC.

V is TRBV6-5 and J is TRBJ2-5, with TRBD2 matching 9 bases. Germline trimming cut 2 bases from V and 4 bases from J; bases unmatched to any gene: 5. Germline V CDR1 and CDR2: MNHEY, SVGAGI. The CDR3 loop spans 15 amino acids. The CDR3 here is CASSYVAGGLETQYF. Written as DNA, the CDR3 is TGTGCCAGCAGTTACGTCGCGGGAGGGCTAGAGACCCAGTACTTC.

A few counts support this clone. The V call is TRBV6-2 or TRBV6-3, the J call TRBJ2-1, with 8 bases lining up with TRBD2. After removal of 3 bases from V and 8 bases from J, the junction contained 15 bases not matched to a gene. Germline-derived CDR1 and CDR2 are MNHEY and SVGEGT. This CDR3 region has 17 residues. DNA for the CDR3: TGTGCCAGCAGTTATATCCCACTGTCGGGAGGGCCCTATGAGCAGTTCTTC. This gives the protein CASSYIPLSGGPYEQFF.

J is TRBJ2-7 and V is TRBV21-1; the table's D call of TRBD1 was not tested on the DNA. TRBV21-1 is marked as a pseudogene. This CDR3 spans 15 amino acids. DNA for the CDR3: TGTGCCAGCAGCCCTTTGGACAGGGGGCTTGAAGAGCAGTACTTC. Amino acid sequence: CASSPLDRGLEEQYF.

The V gene is TRBV5-4, the J gene TRBJ1-1; 10 bases are a match to TRBD1. Trimming took 2 bases from V and 4 from J; bases not matched to a gene: 5. This CDR3 spans 15 amino acids. Per germline, CDR1 SGHNT and CDR2 YYREEE (reference sequence). DNA for the CDR3: TGTGCCAGCAGCTTAAGACAGGGGGCGGGCACTGAAGCTTTCTTT. Protein product: CASSLRQGAGTEAFF. Combining the CDR3 with reference TRBV5-4 and TRBJ1-1 gives the whole variable domain ETGVTQSPTHLIKTRGQQVTLRCSSQSGHNTVSWYQQALGQGPQFIFQYYREEENGRGNFPPRFSGLQFPNYSSELNVNALELDDSALYLCASSLRQGAGTEAFFGQGTRLTVV.

The rearrangement links TRBV19 to TRBJ1-1; D remains unclear. V lost 3 bases and J 4 bases, leaving 12 bases between the germline ends. The CDR3 runs to 14 residues. The germline V gene has CDR1 LNHDA and CDR2 SQIVND (reference sequence). The CDR3 DNA is TGTGCCAGTAGTATCGGAGGGTCGGGCACTGAAGCTTTCTTT. Its protein is CASSIGGSGTEAFF.

This chain joins TRBV29-1 and TRBJ2-5, with unresolved D. CDR3 length equals 16 residues. The germline V and J ends were trimmed by 7 bases and 2 bases, with 23 bases remaining between them. Germline V gives CDR1 SQVTM, CDR2 ANQGSEA. CDR3 region: CSGLPQMRPVQETQYF. CDR3 DNA: TGCAGCGGTCTACCTCAGATGAGGCCAGTACAAGAGACCCAGTACTTC.

The genes are TRBV5-8 and TRBJ1-3, with 9 bases fitting TRBD1. Per germline, CDR1 SGHTS and CDR2 YDEGEE. This CDR3 is 14 amino acids long. With 4 bases clipped from V and 5 bases from J, the junction kept 4 bases outside the gene matches. CDR3 residues: CASSDDRGRNTIYF. CDR3 in DNA: TGTGCCAGCAGCGATGACAGGGGGAGAAACACCATATATTTT. Full variable domain (missing parts from reference TRBV5-8 and TRBJ1-3): EAGVTQSPTHLIKTRGQQATLRCSPISGHTSVYWYQQALGLGLQFLLWYDEGEERNRGNFPPRFSGRQFPNYSSELNVNALELEDSALYLCASSDDRGRNTIYFGEGSWLTVV.